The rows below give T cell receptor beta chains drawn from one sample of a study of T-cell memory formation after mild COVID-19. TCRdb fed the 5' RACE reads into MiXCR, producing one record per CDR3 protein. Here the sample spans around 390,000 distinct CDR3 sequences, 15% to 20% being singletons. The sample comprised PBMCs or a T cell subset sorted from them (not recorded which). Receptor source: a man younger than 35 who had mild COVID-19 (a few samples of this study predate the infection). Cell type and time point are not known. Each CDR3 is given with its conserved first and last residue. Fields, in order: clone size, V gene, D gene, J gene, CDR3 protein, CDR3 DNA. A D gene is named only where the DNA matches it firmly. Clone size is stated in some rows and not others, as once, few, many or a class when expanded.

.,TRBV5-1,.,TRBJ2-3,CASSFAGSADTQYF,TGCGCCAGCAGCTTTGCAGGGAGTGCAGATACGCAGTATTTT
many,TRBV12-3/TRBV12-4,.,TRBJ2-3,CASSPRPGDTQYF,TGTGCCAGCAGTCCACGCCCGGGGGATACGCAGTATTTT
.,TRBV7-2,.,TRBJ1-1,CASSFVGKGTEAFF,TGTGCCAGCAGCTTCGTAGGGAAGGGAACTGAAGCTTTCTTT
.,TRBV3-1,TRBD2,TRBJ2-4,CASSRGGGARKNIQYF,TGTGCCAGCAGCCGAGGCGGGGGGGCGAGGAAAAACATTCAGTACTTC
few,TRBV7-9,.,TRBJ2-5,CASSKGSSRGETQYF,TGTGCCAGCAGCAAGGGATCATCCCGAGGGGAGACCCAGTACTTC
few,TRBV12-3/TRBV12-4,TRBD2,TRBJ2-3,CASRPTSGVDTQYF,TGTGCCAGCAGGCCGACTAGCGGGGTGGATACGCAGTATTTT
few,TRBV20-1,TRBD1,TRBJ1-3,CSARGTGAGNTIYF,TGCAGTGCTAGAGGGACAGGGGCTGGAAACACCATATATTTT
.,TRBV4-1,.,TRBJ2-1,CASSQAHVDGNSYNEQFF,TGCGCCAGCAGCCAAGCTCATGTAGATGGGAACTCCTACAATGAGCAGTTCTTC
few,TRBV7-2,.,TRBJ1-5,CASSFSGAFTNQPQHF,TGTGCCAGCAGCTTCTCGGGGGCATTTACGAATCAGCCCCAGCATTTT
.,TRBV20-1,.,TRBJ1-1,CSGPGATEAFF,TGCAGTGGTCCAGGGGCCACTGAAGCTTTCTTT
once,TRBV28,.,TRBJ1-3,CASSSGTLSGNTIYF,TGTGCCAGCAGTTCAGGGACGCTCTCTGGAAACACCATATATTTT
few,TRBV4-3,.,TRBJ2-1,CASSQDTYRRKFF,TGCGCCAGCAGCCAAGATACGTACAGGCGGAAGTTCTTC
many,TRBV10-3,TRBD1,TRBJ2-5,CATRQGQETQYF,TGTGCCACAAGACAGGGGCAAGAGACCCAGTACTTC
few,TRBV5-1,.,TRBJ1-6,CASSPWAYNSPLHF,TGCGCCAGCAGCCCCTGGGCCTATAATTCACCCCTCCACTTT
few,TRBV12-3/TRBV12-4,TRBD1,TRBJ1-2,CASSLRTGGARYGYTF,TGTGCCAGCAGTCTCCGGACAGGGGGCGCCCGCTATGGCTACACCTTC
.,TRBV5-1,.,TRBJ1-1,CASSSNRPNTEAFF,TGCGCCAGCAGCTCTAACAGGCCGAACACTGAAGCTTTCTTT
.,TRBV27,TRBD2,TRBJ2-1,CASSSLLAGGLYNEQFF,TGTGCCAGCAGTTCCCTACTAGCGGGGGGACTCTACAATGAGCAGTTCTTC
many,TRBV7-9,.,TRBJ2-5,CASSVSGAGEQETQYF,TGTGCCAGCAGCGTTAGCGGTGCCGGGGAGCAAGAGACCCAGTACTTC
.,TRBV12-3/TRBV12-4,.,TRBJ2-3,CASSPLAGIGTQYF,TGTGCCAGCAGCCCACTAGCAGGGATAGGTACGCAGTATTTT
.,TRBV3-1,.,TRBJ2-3,CASSQRSDFSDTQYF,TGTGCCAGCAGCCAAAGATCCGATTTCTCTGATACGCAGTATTTT
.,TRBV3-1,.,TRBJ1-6,CASRRGTTGTPLHF,TGTGCCAGCAGACGGGGTACGACTGGCACTCCCCTCCACTTT
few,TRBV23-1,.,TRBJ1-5,CASSRQSSRPQHF,TGCGCCAGCAGTCGACAGTCCTCTCGGCCCCAGCATTTT
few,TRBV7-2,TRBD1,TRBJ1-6,CASSLALLGQGYNSPLHF,TGTGCCAGCAGCTTGGCTCTATTAGGACAGGGGTATAATTCACCCCTCCACTTT
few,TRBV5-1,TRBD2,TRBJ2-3,CASSPILSTSGRTDTQYF,TGCGCCAGCAGCCCAATACTCTCGACTAGCGGACGCACAGATACGCAGTATTTT
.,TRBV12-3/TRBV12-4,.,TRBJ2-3,CASSFSLASAPDTQYF,TGTGCCAGCAGTTTTTCTTTAGCGTCGGCCCCAGATACGCAGTATTTT
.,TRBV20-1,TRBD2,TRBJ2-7,CSARNFRRGAAREQYF,TGCAGTGCTAGGAACTTCCGGCGGGGGGCTGCACGCGAGCAGTACTTC
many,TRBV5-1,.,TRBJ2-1,CASRGLGLTQDDEQFF,TGCGCCAGCAGGGGTCTGGGTTTGACACAGGACGATGAGCAGTTCTTC
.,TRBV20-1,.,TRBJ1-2,CSARGGGDGYTF,TGCAGTGCTAGGGGCGGCGGGGATGGCTACACCTTC
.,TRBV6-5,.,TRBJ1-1,CASSTGLGGDTEAFF,TGTGCCAGCAGTACCGGGTTGGGCGGGGACACTGAAGCTTTCTTT
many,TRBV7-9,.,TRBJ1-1,CASSLIGNTEAFF,TGTGCCAGCAGCTTAATAGGGAACACTGAAGCTTTCTTT
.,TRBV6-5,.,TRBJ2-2,CASSYGGHGELFF,TGTGCCAGCAGCTATGGGGGCCACGGGGAGCTGTTTTTT
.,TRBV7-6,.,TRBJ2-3,CASSLTLSDTQYF,TGTGCCAGCAGCTTAACCCTCTCCGATACGCAGTATTTT
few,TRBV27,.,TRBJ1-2,CASRSAGQEGYTF,TGTGCCAGCCGATCGGCAGGGCAGGAAGGCTACACCTTC
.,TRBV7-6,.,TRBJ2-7,CASSLVVGYSYEQYF,TGTGCCAGCAGCTTAGTTGTGGGGTACTCCTACGAGCAGTACTTC
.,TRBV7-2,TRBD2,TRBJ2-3,CDSSYASGGANTQYF,TGTGACAGCAGCTACGCTAGCGGGGGGGCCAATACGCAGTATTTT
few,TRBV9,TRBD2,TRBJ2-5,CASSVRGGAGETQYF,TGTGCCAGCAGCGTACGCGGGGGTGCTGGAGAGACCCAGTACTTC
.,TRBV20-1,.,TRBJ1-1,CSAIQGDTEAFF,TGCAGTGCCATACAGGGCGACACTGAAGCTTTCTTT
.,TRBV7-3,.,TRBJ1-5,CASNPGADQPQHF,TGTGCCAGCAATCCAGGGGCGGATCAGCCCCAGCATTTT
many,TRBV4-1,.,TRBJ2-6,CASSQLSKATFSGANVLTF,TGCGCCAGCAGCCAATTAAGTAAGGCCACTTTCTCTGGGGCCAACGTCCTGACTTTC
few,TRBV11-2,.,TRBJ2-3,CASSSTGFGADTQYF,TGTGCCAGCAGCTCCACAGGTTTTGGGGCCGATACGCAGTATTTT
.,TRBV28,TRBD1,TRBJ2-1,CASSRQGTSYNEQFF,TGTGCCAGCAGCCGACAGGGAACATCCTACAATGAGCAGTTCTTC
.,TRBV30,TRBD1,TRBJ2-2,CAWNRGVTGELFF,TGTGCCTGGAACAGGGGTGTGACCGGGGAGCTGTTTTTT
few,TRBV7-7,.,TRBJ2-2,CATTGAPGTGELFF,TGTGCTACCACTGGCGCCCCGGGGACCGGGGAGCTGTTTTTT
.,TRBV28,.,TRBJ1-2,CASSLLEGFYGYTF,TGTGCCAGCAGTTTATTGGAGGGTTTCTATGGCTACACCTTC
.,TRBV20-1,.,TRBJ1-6,CSVRRGENYSYNSPLHF,TGCAGTGTTAGAAGGGGAGAAAACTACTCCTATAATTCACCCCTCCACTTT
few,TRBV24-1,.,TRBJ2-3,CATSPSGWGTQYF,TGTGCCACCAGTCCCTCCGGGTGGGGTACGCAGTATTTT
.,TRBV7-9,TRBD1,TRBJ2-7,CASSSLPGTGSEQYF,TGTGCCAGCAGCTCGCTACCCGGGACAGGTTCCGAGCAGTACTTC
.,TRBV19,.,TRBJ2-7,CASSSLGYEQYF,TGTGCCAGTAGTAGTTTGGGCTACGAGCAGTACTTC
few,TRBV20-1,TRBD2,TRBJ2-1,CSIQRGYNEQFF,TGCAGTATCCAGCGGGGGTACAATGAGCAGTTCTTC
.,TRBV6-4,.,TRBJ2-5,CASSEEQGATQYF,TGTGCCAGCAGTGAGGAACAGGGTGCGACCCAGTACTTC
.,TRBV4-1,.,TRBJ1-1,CASSDVTRSGFPEAFF,TGCGCCAGCAGCGACGTGACCAGGTCTGGTTTCCCTGAAGCTTTCTTT
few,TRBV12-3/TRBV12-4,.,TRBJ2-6,CASRTGPGANVLTF,TGTGCCAGCAGAACAGGGCCTGGGGCCAACGTCCTGACTTTC
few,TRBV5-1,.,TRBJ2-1,CASSLKADVYNEQFF,TGCGCCAGCAGCTTGAAGGCGGACGTGTACAATGAGCAGTTCTTC